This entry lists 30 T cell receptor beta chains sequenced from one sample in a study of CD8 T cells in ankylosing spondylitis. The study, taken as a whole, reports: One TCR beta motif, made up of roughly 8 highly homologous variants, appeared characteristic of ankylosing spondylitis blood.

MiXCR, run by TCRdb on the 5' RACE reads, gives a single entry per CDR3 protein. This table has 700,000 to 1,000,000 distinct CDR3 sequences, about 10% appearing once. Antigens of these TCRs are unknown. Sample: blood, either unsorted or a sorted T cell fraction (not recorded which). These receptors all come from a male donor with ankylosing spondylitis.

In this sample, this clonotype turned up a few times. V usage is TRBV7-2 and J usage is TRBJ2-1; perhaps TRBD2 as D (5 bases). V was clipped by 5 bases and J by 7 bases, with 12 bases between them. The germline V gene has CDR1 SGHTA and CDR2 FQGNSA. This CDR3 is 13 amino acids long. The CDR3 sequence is CASSGRPGNEQFF. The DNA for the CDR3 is TGTGCCAGCAGCGGCCGCCCGGGGAATGAGCAGTTCTTC. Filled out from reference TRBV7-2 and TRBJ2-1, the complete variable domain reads GAGVSQSPSNKVTEKGKDVELRCDPISGHTALYWYRQSLGQGLEFLIYFQGNSAPDKSGLPSDRFSAERTGGSVSTLTIQRTQQEDSAVYLCASSGRPGNEQFFGPGTRLTVL.

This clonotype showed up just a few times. The CDR3 reads CASSSLAEQFF. CDR3 bases: TGTGCCAGCAGCTCCTTGGCTGAGCAGTTCTTC. The chain employs TRBV7-8 and TRBJ2-1; D uncertain. The CDR3 contains 11 residues. Germline lookup yields CDR1 SGHVS and CDR2 FQNEAQ. Trimming pared 4 bases from V and 9 bases from J, leaving 7 bases between.

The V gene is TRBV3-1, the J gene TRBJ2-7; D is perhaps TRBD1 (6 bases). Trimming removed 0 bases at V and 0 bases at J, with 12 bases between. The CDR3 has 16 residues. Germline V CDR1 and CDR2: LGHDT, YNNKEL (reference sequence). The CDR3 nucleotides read TGTGCCAGCAGCCAAGACCACGGACAGAACTCCTACGAGCAGTACTTC. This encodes CASSQDHGQNSYEQYF.

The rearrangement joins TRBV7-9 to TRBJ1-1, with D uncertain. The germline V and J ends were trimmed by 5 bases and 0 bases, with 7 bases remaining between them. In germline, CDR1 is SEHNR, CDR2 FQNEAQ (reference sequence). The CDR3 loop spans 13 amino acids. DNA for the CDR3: TGTGCCAGCAGCACACAAGTGAACACTGAAGCTTTCTTT. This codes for CASSTQVNTEAFF.

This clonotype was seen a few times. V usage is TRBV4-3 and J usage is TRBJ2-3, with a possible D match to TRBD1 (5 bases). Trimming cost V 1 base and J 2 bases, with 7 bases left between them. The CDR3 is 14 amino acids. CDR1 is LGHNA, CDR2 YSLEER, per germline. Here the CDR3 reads CASSQGQNTDTQYF. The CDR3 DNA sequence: TGCGCCAGCAGCCAAGGACAGAACACAGATACGCAGTATTTT.

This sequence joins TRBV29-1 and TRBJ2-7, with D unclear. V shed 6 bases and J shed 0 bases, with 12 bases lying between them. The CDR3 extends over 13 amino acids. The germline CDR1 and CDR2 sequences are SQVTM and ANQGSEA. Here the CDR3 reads CSVLSSSSYEQYF. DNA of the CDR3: TGCAGCGTCCTGTCGTCTAGCTCCTACGAGCAGTACTTC.

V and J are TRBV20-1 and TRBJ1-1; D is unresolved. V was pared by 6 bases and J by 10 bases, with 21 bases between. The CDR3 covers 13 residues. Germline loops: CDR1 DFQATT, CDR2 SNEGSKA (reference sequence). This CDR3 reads CSAPPRGRESAFF. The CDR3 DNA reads TGCAGTGCGCCCCCCCGTGGGAGGGAATCAGCTTTCTTT.

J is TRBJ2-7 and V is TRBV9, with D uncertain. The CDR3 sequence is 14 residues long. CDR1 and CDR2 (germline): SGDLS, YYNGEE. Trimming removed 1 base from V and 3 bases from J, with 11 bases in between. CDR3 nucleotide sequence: TGTGCCAGCAGCGTACTCGCGTCGAGCTACGAGCAGTACTTC. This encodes CASSVLASSYEQYF.

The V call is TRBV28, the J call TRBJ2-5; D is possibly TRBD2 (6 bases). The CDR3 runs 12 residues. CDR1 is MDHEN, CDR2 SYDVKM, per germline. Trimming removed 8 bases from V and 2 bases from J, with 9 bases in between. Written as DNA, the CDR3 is TGTGCCAGCGCGGGACCTCAAGAGACCCAGTACTTC. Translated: CASAGPQETQYF.

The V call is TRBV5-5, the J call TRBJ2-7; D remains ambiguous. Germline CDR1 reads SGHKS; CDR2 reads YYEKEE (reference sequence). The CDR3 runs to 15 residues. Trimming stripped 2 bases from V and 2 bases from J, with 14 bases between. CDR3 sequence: CASSFYLVQTYEQYF. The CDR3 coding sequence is TGTGCCAGCAGCTTTTATTTGGTTCAGACCTACGAGCAGTACTTC.

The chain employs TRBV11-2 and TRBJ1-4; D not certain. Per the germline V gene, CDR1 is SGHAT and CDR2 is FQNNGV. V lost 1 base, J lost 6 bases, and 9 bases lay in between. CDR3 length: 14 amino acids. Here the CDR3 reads CASSLVGIDEKLFF. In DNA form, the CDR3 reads TGTGCCAGCAGCTTAGTGGGGATTGATGAAAAACTGTTTTTT.

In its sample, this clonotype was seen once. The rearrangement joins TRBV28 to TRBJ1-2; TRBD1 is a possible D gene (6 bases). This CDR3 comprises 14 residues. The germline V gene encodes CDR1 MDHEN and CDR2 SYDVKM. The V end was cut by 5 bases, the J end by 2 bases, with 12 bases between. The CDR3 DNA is TGTGCCAGCAGTGAGGACAGACGGAACTATGGCTACACCTTC. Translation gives CASSEDRRNYGYTF.

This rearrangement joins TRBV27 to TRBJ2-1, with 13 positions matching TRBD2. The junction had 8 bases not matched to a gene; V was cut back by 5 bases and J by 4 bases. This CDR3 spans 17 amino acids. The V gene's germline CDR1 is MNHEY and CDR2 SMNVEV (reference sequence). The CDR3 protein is CASSPSRTSGGYNEQFF. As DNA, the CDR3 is TGTGCCAGCAGTCCATCAAGGACTAGCGGGGGTTACAATGAGCAGTTCTTC.

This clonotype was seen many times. The DNA for the CDR3 is TGTGCCACCAGCAGGGGACAGCCTACGGGCTACACCTTC. It codes for CATSRGQPTGYTF. The chain recombines TRBV15 with TRBJ1-2; 7 bases are a match to TRBD1. Germline loops: CDR1 LNHNV, CDR2 YYDKDF (reference sequence). The CDR3 has 13 residues. The junction had 6 bases not matched to a gene; V was cut back by 3 bases and J by 8 bases.

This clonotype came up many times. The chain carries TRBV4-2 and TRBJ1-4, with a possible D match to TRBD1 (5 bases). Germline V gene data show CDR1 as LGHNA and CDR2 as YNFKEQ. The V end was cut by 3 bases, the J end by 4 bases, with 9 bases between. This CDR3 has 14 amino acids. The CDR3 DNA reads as TGTGCCAGCAGCCAGGGACTGCGTAATGAAAAACTGTTTTTT. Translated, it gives CASSQGLRNEKLFF.

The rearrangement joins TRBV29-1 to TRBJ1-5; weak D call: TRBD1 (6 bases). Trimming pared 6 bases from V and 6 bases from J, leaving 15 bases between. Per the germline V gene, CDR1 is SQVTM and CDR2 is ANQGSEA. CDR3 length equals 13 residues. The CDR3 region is CSVTAGVGQPQHF. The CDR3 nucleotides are TGCAGCGTCACGGCAGGGGTGGGTCAGCCCCAGCATTTT.

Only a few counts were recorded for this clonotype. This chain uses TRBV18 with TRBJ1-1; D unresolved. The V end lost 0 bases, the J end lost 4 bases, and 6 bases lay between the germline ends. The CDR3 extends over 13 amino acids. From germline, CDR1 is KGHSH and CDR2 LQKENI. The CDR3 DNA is TGTGCCAGCTCACCACCAGGGAGCACTGAAGCTTTCTTT. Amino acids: CASSPPGSTEAFF.

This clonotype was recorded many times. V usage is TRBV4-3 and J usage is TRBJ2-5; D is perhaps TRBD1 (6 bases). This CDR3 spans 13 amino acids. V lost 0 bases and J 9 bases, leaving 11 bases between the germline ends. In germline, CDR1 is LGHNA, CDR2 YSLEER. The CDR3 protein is CASSQDHEGAQYF. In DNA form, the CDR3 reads TGCGCCAGCAGCCAAGATCACGAGGGGGCCCAGTACTTC.

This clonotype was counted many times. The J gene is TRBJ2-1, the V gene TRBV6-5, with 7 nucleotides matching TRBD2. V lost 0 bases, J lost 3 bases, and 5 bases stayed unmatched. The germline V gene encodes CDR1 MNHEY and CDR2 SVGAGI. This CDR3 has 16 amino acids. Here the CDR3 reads CASSYSYPSGYNEQFF. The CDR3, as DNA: TGTGCCAGCAGTTACTCGTATCCTAGCGGCTACAATGAGCAGTTCTTC.

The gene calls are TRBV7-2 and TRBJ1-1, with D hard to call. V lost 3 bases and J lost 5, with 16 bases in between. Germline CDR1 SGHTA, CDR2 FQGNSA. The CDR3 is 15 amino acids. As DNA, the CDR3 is TGTGCCAGCAGCTTCAGTATCGGGAGAAGGACTGAAGCTTTCTTT. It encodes CASSFSIGRRTEAFF.

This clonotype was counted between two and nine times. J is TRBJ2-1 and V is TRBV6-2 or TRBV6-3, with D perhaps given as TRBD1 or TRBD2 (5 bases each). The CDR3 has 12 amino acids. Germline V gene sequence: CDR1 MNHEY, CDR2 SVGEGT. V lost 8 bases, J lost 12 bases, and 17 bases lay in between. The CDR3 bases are TGTGCCAGCCGAGGGACGGCCGGAGGGCAGTTCTTC. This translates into CASRGTAGGQFF.

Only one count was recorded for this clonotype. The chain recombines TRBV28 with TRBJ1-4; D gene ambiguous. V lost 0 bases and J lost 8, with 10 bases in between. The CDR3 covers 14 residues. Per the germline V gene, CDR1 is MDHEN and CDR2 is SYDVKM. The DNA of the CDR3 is TGTGCCAGCAGTTTATGGGGTTTTGGAGAAAAACTGTTTTTT. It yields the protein CASSLWGFGEKLFF.

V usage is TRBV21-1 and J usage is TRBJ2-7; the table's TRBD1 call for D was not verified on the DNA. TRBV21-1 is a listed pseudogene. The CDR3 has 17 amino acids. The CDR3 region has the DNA TGTGCCAGCAGCAAAGATCCAGGGGCTACCCGGACCTACGAGCAGTACTTC. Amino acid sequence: CASSKDPGATRTYEQYF.

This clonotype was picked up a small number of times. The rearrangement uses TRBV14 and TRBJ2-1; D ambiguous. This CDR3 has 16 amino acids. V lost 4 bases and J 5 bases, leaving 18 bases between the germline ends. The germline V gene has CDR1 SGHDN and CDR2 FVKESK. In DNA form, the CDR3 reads TGTGCCAGCAGCCTAAGCCTGCGCGTTTACGACAATGAGCAGTTCTTC. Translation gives CASSLSLRVYDNEQFF. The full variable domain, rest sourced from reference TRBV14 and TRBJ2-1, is EAGVTQFPSHSVIEKGQTVTLRCDPISGHDNLYWYRRVMGKEIKFLLHFVKESKQDESGMPNNRFLAERTGGTYSTLKVQPAELEDSGVYFCASSLSLRVYDNEQFFGPGTRLTVL.

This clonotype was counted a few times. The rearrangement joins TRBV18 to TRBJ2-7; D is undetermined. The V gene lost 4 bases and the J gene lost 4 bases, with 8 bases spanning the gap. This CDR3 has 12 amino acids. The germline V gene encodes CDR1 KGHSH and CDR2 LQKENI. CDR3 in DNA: TGTGCCAGCTCACAACCACTTTACGAGCAGTACTTC. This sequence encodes CASSQPLYEQYF.

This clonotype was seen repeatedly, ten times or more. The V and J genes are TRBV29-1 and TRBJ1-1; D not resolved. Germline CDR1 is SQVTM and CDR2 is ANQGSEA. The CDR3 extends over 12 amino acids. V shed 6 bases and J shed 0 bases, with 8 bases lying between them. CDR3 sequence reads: CSVELLNTEAFF. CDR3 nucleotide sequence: TGCAGCGTCGAGTTACTGAACACTGAAGCTTTCTTT. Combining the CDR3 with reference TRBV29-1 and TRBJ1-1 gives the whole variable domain SAVISQKPSRDICQRGTSLTIQCQVDSQVTMMFWYRQQPGQSLTLIATANQGSEATYESGFVIDKFPISRPNLTFSTLTVSNMSPEDSSIYLCSVELLNTEAFFGQGTRLTVV.

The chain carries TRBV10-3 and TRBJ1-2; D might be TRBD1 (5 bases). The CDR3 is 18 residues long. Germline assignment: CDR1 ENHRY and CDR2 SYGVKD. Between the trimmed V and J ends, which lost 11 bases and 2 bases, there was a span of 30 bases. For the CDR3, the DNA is TGTGCCCATCATAGATTACCCGGGGCTGGACGCCTCAACTATGGCTACACCTTC. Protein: CAHHRLPGAGRLNYGYTF.

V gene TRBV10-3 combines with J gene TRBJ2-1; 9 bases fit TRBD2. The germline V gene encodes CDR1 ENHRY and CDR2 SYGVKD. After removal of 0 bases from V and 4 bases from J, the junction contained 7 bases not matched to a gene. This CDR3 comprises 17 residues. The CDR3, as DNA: TGTGCCATCAGTGAGTCTATGGCGGGAGGGATTTACAATGAGCAGTTCTTC. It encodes CAISESMAGGIYNEQFF.

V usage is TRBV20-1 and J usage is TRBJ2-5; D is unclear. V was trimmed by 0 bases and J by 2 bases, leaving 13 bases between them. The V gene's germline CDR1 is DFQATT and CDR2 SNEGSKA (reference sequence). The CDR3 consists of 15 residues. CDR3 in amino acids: CSARDRVGLQETQYF. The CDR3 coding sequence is TGCAGTGCTAGAGATCGGGTAGGCCTGCAAGAGACCCAGTACTTC.

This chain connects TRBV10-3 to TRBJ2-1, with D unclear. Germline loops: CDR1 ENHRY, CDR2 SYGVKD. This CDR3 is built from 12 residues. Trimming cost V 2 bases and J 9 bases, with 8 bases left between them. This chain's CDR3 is CAISEVSPEQFF. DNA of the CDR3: TGTGCCATCAGTGAGGTGTCGCCTGAGCAGTTCTTC.